These 22 T cell receptor beta chains came from one sample sequenced in a study of shared clonotypes between healthy human individuals. Data came from immunoSEQ multiplex PCR; TCRdb stores just in-frame clones and leaves some out. The table lists about 490,000 clones, approximately 82% of them singletons, with around 13% in the top ten. Sequencing was carried out using PBMCs. Receptor source: a woman aged 35 to 49 in good health. Some clones in this sample may be carry-over from other donors' samples.

This rearrangement joins TRBV4-2 to TRBJ2-3; D is ambiguous. This CDR3 is 12 amino acids long. Germline-derived CDR1 and CDR2 are LGHNA and YNFKEQ. V was shortened by 1 base and J by 5 bases, with 4 bases between the two germline ends. The CDR3 region has the DNA TGTGCCAGCAGCCAAGCTTTAGATACGCAGTATTTT. It specifies CASSQALDTQYF.

This chain connects TRBV28 to TRBJ1-1; D unclear. The CDR3 length is 14 residues. Germline V gene lookup returns CDR1 MDHEN and CDR2 SYDVKM. V gave up 2 bases and J gave up 0 bases, with 7 bases separating them. CDR3 in amino acids: CASSLTTVNTEAFF. CDR3 DNA: TGTGCCAGCAGTTTAACCACAGTGAACACTGAAGCTTTCTTT.

This clone was recorded a few times. The chain links TRBV2 to TRBJ1-1; TRBD1 agrees at 7 bases. The ends lost 6 bases at V and 1 base at J; junction bases unmatched: 8. The CDR3 sequence is 15 residues long. From germline, CDR1 is SNHLY and CDR2 FYNNEI. Here the CDR3 DNA reads TGTGCCAGCAGCCAGACAGGGCGGTCGAACACTGAAGCTTTCTTT. Its protein is CASSQTGRSNTEAFF. The variable domain in full, with the rest retrieved from reference TRBV2 and TRBJ1-1, is EPEVTQTPSHQVTQMGQEVILRCVPISNHLYFYWYRQILGQKVEFLVSFYNNEISEKSEIFDDQFSVERPDGSNFTLKIRSTKLEDSAMYFCASSQTGRSNTEAFFGQGTRLTVV.

The chain employs TRBV7-9 and TRBJ1-1; TRBD1 is a possible D gene (6 bases). The germline V gene has CDR1 SEHNR and CDR2 FQNEAQ (reference sequence). With 5 bases removed from V and 1 base from J, the gap between germline ends came to 14 bases. There are 15 residues in the CDR3. CDR3 sequence: CASSHYRDSNTEAFF. For the CDR3, the DNA is TGTGCCAGCAGCCACTACAGGGACTCGAACACTGAAGCTTTCTTT.

The rearrangement links TRBV30 to TRBJ2-6; D possibly matches TRBD1 or TRBD2 (5 bases each). This CDR3 is built from 14 residues. In germline, CDR1 is GTSNPN, CDR2 SVGIG (reference sequence). Trimming pared 3 bases from V and 3 bases from J, leaving 9 bases between. The chain's CDR3 is CAWSLGDGANVLTF. CDR3 DNA sequence: TGTGCCTGGAGCTTGGGGGATGGGGCCAACGTCCTGACTTTC.

The rearrangement uses TRBV7-2 and TRBJ2-2; D gene ambiguous. Trimming removed 5 bases at V and 4 bases at J, with 8 bases between. The CDR3 has 13 residues. The germline V gene has CDR1 SGHTA and CDR2 FQGNSA. As DNA, the CDR3 is TGTGCCAGCAGCCTAAAACTCACCGGGGAGCTGTTTTTT. Its translation: CASSLKLTGELFF.

This clone appeared a single time. The gene calls are TRBV28 and TRBJ1-1; D gene unclear. CDR3 length: 14 amino acids. The ends were cut back, 3 bases at V and 0 bases at J, with 8 bases in the middle. CDR1 is MDHEN, CDR2 SYDVKM, per germline. The CDR3 sequence: CASSLRALNTEAFF. The CDR3 DNA is TGTGCCAGCAGTTTGAGGGCCCTGAACACTGAAGCTTTCTTT.

The V and J genes are TRBV15 and TRBJ2-1; 11 bases match TRBD2. This CDR3 has 16 amino acids. Germline-derived CDR1 and CDR2 are LNHNV and YYDKDF (reference sequence). Trimming at V came to 1 base and at J to 6 bases, leaving 5 bases not matched to a gene. This CDR3 reads CATSRGGTSGVNEQFF. The CDR3 DNA is TGTGCCACCAGCAGAGGGGGGACTAGCGGAGTCAATGAGCAGTTCTTC.

The chain links TRBV6-1 to TRBJ2-2; 8 positions match TRBD1. The CDR3 length is 16 residues. V was pared by 1 base and J by 5 bases, with 6 bases of the junction left unmatched. The germline V gene has CDR1 MNHNS and CDR2 SASEGT. CDR3 sequence (DNA): TGTGCCAGCAGTGAAGGGCAGGGGGCCTATACCGGGGAGCTGTTTTTT. The encoded protein is CASSEGQGAYTGELFF.

The J gene is TRBJ2-2, the V gene TRBV4-3, with D hard to call. The ends were cut back, 5 bases at V and 4 bases at J, with 8 bases in the middle. This CDR3 has 13 residues. Looked up from germline, CDR1 is LGHNA and CDR2 is YSLEER. The CDR3 DNA sequence: TGCGCCAGCAGCTTAGACGGCACCGGGGAGCTGTTTTTT. It yields the protein CASSLDGTGELFF.

This chain links TRBV10-1 with TRBJ2-1; D may be TRBD2 (5 bases). This CDR3 comprises 12 residues. Germline V gene data show CDR1 as WNHNN and CDR2 as SYGVQD (reference sequence). The V and J ends lost 5 bases and 5 bases respectively, with 7 bases between them. CDR3 nucleotide sequence: TGCGCCAGCAGTCCCGGGAACAATGAGCAGTTCTTC. Its translation: CASSPGNNEQFF.

The chain is built from TRBV11-2 and TRBJ1-3, with D possibly TRBD1 on 5 matching bases. The CDR3 contains 16 residues. The germline V and J ends were trimmed by 3 bases and 0 bases, with 12 bases remaining between them. CDR1 SGHAT and CDR2 FQNNGV come from the germline V gene. CDR3 protein: CASSFLGTFSGNTIYF. CDR3 bases: TGTGCCAGCAGCTTTTTGGGGACTTTCTCTGGAAACACCATATATTTT.

The rearrangement joins TRBV29-1 to TRBJ2-3; TRBD1 agrees at 8 bases. CDR1 and CDR2 (germline): SQVTM, ANQGSEA. This CDR3 spans 12 amino acids. Germline trimming cut 4 bases from V and 6 bases from J; bases unmatched to any gene: 3. The CDR3 loop reads CSVARGLDTQYF. DNA for the CDR3: TGCAGCGTTGCCAGGGGGCTCGATACGCAGTATTTT.

V usage is TRBV6-1 and J usage is TRBJ2-4; D tentatively reads TRBD1 or TRBD2 (5 bases each). The CDR3 contains 15 residues. Germline assignment: CDR1 MNHNS and CDR2 SASEGT. V was pared by 4 bases and J by 2 bases, with 12 bases between. CDR3 in DNA: TGTGCCAGCAGTGGGGGGAGCGATCCCAAAAACATTCAGTACTTC. It codes for CASSGGSDPKNIQYF.

This rearrangement joins TRBV18 to TRBJ2-2; 10 nucleotides line up with TRBD1. There are 15 residues in the CDR3. Germline V CDR1 and CDR2: KGHSH, LQKENI. V lost 4 bases, J lost 7 bases, and 6 bases stayed unmatched. The CDR3 reads CASSLGQGLGGELFF. CDR3 coding DNA: TGTGCCAGCTCACTGGGACAGGGGCTCGGCGGGGAGCTGTTTTTT.

The J gene is TRBJ2-5, the V gene TRBV7-3; 8 bases are shared with TRBD1. The germline CDR1 and CDR2 sequences are SGHTA and FQGTGA. J was trimmed by 4 bases and V by 1 base; bases with no gene match: 5. There are 15 residues in the CDR3. This CDR3 is CASSLRQGRGETQYF. CDR3 DNA sequence: TGTGCCAGCAGCTTAAGACAGGGGCGCGGAGAGACCCAGTACTTC.

This clone was recorded a few times. The chain employs TRBV18 and TRBJ2-2; TRBD2 matches at 9 bases. The V gene end was trimmed by 3 bases and the J gene end by 4 bases; junction bases not matched to a gene: 3. CDR3 size: 15 residues. CDR1 and CDR2 from the germline V gene are KGHSH and LQKENI. The CDR3 protein is CASSPVLAGTGELFF. CDR3 sequence (DNA): TGTGCCAGCTCACCTGTACTAGCGGGCACCGGGGAGCTGTTTTTT. Variable domain in full (rest from reference TRBV18 and TRBJ2-2): NAGVMQNPRHLVRRRGQEARLRCSPMKGHSHVYWYRQLPEEGLKFMVYLQKENIIDESGMPKERFSAEFPKEGPSILRIQQVVRGDSAAYFCASSPVLAGTGELFFGEGSRLTVL.

This sequence joins TRBV9 and TRBJ1-1; 7 nucleotides line up with TRBD1. After removal of 2 bases from V and 6 bases from J, the junction contained 7 bases not matched to a gene. CDR3 length: 14 amino acids. Germline assignment: CDR1 SGDLS and CDR2 YYNGEE. CDR3 amino acids: CASSVLEGAPEAFF. The CDR3 DNA sequence: TGTGCCAGCAGCGTTCTGGAGGGGGCCCCTGAAGCTTTCTTT.

In nucleotides, the CDR3 is TGTGCCAGCAGCTTAGGCCAGAGCTCCTCCTACGAGCAGTACTTC. This sequence encodes CASSLGQSSSYEQYF. J is TRBJ2-7 and V is TRBV7-9; D is uncertain. The CDR3 loop spans 15 amino acids. Looked up from germline, CDR1 is SEHNR and CDR2 is FQNEAQ (reference sequence). V was cut by 1 base and J by 0 bases, with 10 bases left in between.

The chain links TRBV10-3 to TRBJ2-2; 8 nucleotides align to TRBD2. The germline V gene has CDR1 ENHRY and CDR2 SYGVKD. The ends lost 7 bases at V and 6 bases at J; junction bases unmatched: 7. There are 14 residues in the CDR3. The DNA of the CDR3 is TGTGCCATCACGGCTAGCGGGTCACCCGGGGAGCTGTTTTTT. It codes for CAITASGSPGELFF.

The chain carries TRBV28 and TRBJ1-2; D remains unclear. The CDR3 contains 13 residues. Trimming took 5 bases from V and 6 from J, leaving 13 bases between them. CDR1 and CDR2 from the germline V gene are MDHEN and SYDVKM. The CDR3 loop reads CASSLLGLDGYTF. In DNA form, the CDR3 reads TGTGCCAGCAGTCTTCTAGGGTTGGATGGCTACACCTTC.

This clone was detected a few times. The gene calls are TRBV29-1 and TRBJ1-2, with D possibly TRBD1 on 6 matching bases. V dropped 6 bases and J dropped 4 bases, with 15 bases sitting between them. Per the germline V gene, CDR1 is SQVTM and CDR2 is ANQGSEA. The CDR3 extends over 13 amino acids. DNA for the CDR3: TGCAGCGTCAACAGGGCCGGGGGCTATGGCTACACCTTC. Translated: CSVNRAGGYGYTF.